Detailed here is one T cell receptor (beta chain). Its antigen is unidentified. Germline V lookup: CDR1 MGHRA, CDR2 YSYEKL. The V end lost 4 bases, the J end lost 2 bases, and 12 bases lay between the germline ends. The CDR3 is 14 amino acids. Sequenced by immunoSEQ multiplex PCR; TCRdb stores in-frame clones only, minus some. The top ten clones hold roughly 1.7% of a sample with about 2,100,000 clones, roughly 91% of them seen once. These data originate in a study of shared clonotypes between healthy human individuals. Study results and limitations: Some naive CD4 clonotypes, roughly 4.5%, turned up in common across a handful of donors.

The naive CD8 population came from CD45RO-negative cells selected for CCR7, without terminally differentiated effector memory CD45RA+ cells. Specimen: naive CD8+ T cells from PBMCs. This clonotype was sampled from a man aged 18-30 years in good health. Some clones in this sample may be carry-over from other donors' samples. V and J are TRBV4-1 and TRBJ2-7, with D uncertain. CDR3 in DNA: TGCGCCAGCAGCCCCGCCGGGTTACCCTACGAGCAGTACTTC. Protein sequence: CASSPAGLPYEQYF.